A single count supports the clone carrying this T cell receptor (beta chain). With V trimmed by 5 bases and J by 12 bases, 8 bases remained unmatched. In germline, CDR1 is SGHAT, CDR2 FQNNGV. This CDR3 region has 12 residues. This sample was taken from a study of blood T cell repertoires in COVID-19. Assay used: immunoSEQ multiplex PCR; TCRdb lists only in-frame clones, some missing. The sample lists approximately 240,000 clones, about 86% occurring once. Cohort placement rested on clinical history that participants reported themselves. Sequencing input: PBMCs or T cells enriched from blood (not recorded which). The TCR sequence derives from a woman between 45 and 65 years old in a cohort exposed to, infected with or recovered from COVID-19 (not recorded which). The chain links TRBV11-2 to TRBJ1-1; 8 nucleotides align to TRBD1. CDR3 nucleotides: TGTGCCAGCAGCCCGCGACAGGGGAGGACTTTCTTT. It codes for CASSPRQGRTFF.